Presented here are 28 T cell receptor beta chains from one specimen sequenced in a study of blood T cell repertoires in COVID-19. Here immunoSEQ multiplex PCR was the method, and the copy in TCRdb shows in-frame clones only, minus some. The repertoire has fewer than 400,000 clones, 83% of them found once; the top ten carry under 3%. Input material: peripheral blood. These receptors were obtained from a man younger than 45 with active or convalescent COVID-19.

This chain joins TRBV19 and TRBJ2-3; 8 positions match TRBD1. The CDR3 sequence is 16 residues long. With V trimmed by 5 bases and J by 2 bases, 9 bases remained unmatched. Germline assignment: CDR1 LNHDA and CDR2 SQIVND (reference sequence). The CDR3: CASSLTRDRTTDTQYF. The CDR3 DNA reads TGTGCCAGTAGTCTAACCCGGGACAGGACCACAGATACGCAGTATTTT.

The genes are TRBV24-1 and TRBJ2-7; the match to TRBD1 covers 10 bases. The CDR3 sequence is 15 residues long. In germline, CDR1 is KGHDR, CDR2 SFDVKD. The V and J ends lost 3 bases and 3 bases, in that order; junction bases with no gene match: 4. The CDR3 coding sequence is TGTGCCACCAGTGATACGACAGGGGGCAGCTACGAGCAGTACTTC. Translating it yields CATSDTTGGSYEQYF.

This clone was observed once. V usage is TRBV7-6 and J usage is TRBJ2-7; a possible D gene is TRBD2 (5 bases). V shed 5 bases and J shed 6 bases, with 17 bases lying between them. CDR3 length: 14 amino acids. Germline loops: CDR1 SGHVS, CDR2 FNYEAQ. For the CDR3, the DNA is TGTGCCAGCAGCCCTGAGGGTGGGCGAAGCGAGCAGTACTTC. The encoded protein is CASSPEGGRSEQYF. The whole variable domain, remainder taken from reference TRBV7-6 and TRBJ2-7, is GAGVSQSPRYKVTKRGQDVALRCDPISGHVSLYWYRQALGQGPEFLTYFNYEAQQDKSGLPNDRFSAERPEGSISTLTIQRTEQRDSAMYRCASSPEGGRSEQYFGPGTRLTVT.

The V call is TRBV27, the J call TRBJ2-2; D is unresolved. In germline, CDR1 is MNHEY, CDR2 SMNVEV (reference sequence). The V end lost 1 base, the J end lost 0 bases, and 6 bases lay between the germline ends. CDR3 size: 15 residues. CDR3 region: CASSLWLSNTGELFF. Here the CDR3 DNA reads TGTGCCAGCAGTTTATGGCTCTCGAACACCGGGGAGCTGTTTTTT.

For the CDR3, the DNA is TGTGCCAGCAGTCTACTTCGACAAGGACTGTTTTTT. It yields the protein CASSLLRQGLFF. V usage is TRBV28 and J usage is TRBJ1-4; D is ambiguous. The CDR3 has 12 residues. Per the germline V gene, CDR1 is MDHEN and CDR2 is SYDVKM. Between the trimmed V and J ends, which lost 5 bases and 13 bases, there was a span of 14 bases.

The chain combines TRBV19 with TRBJ1-4; the D gene is possibly TRBD1 (6 bases). The germline V and J ends were trimmed by 6 bases and 4 bases, with 15 bases remaining between them. This CDR3 contains 15 residues. Germline V lookup: CDR1 LNHDA, CDR2 SQIVND (reference sequence). As DNA, the CDR3 is TGTGCCAGTAGCCGACCAGCCAGGGGTAATGAAAAACTGTTTTTT. Its translation is CASSRPARGNEKLFF.

J is TRBJ1-2 and V is TRBV18, with 10 bases that match TRBD1. CDR3 size: 14 residues. V trimming: 4 bases; J trimming: 8 bases; junction bases outside the gene matches: 7. Germline CDR1 is KGHSH and CDR2 is LQKENI. The CDR3 coding sequence is TGTGCCAGCTCACGAGGACAGGGGGGGAAAGGCTACACCTTC. It encodes CASSRGQGGKGYTF.

The rearrangement uses TRBV6-2 or TRBV6-3 and TRBJ2-3; D call uncertain. This CDR3 is 12 amino acids long. CDR1 MNHEY and CDR2 SVGEGT come from the germline V gene. The V and J ends lost 1 base and 5 bases respectively, with 4 bases between them. In DNA form, the CDR3 reads TGTGCCAGCAGTTACTATCAAGATACGCAGTATTTT. Protein product: CASSYYQDTQYF.

This sequence joins TRBV27 and TRBJ2-2; D perhaps matches TRBD1 (5 bases). V lost 0 bases and J lost 1, with 12 bases in between. Germline-derived CDR1 and CDR2 are MNHEY and SMNVEV (reference sequence). The CDR3 covers 17 residues. The DNA of the CDR3 is TGTGCCAGCAGTTTATCGGCGGCAGGGTTGAACACCGGGGAGCTGTTTTTT. It specifies CASSLSAAGLNTGELFF.

The chain has TRBV7-9 and TRBJ1-2, with a possible D match to TRBD1 (5 bases). CDR3 size: 11 residues. The ends were cut back, 8 bases at V and 8 bases at J, with 12 bases in the middle. Looked up from germline, CDR1 is SEHNR and CDR2 is FQNEAQ (reference sequence). The CDR3 loop is CASGQGKGYTF. For the CDR3, the DNA is TGTGCCAGCGGGCAGGGTAAAGGCTACACCTTC.

This clone was seen once. The chain combines TRBV2 with TRBJ1-1; 8 nucleotides agree with TRBD1. This CDR3 is 12 amino acids long. The V and J ends lost 4 bases and 6 bases, in that order; junction bases with no gene match: 1. CDR1 SNHLY and CDR2 FYNNEI come from the germline V gene. The CDR3 loop reads CASSGQGSEAFF. CDR3 coding DNA: TGTGCCAGCAGTGGACAGGGGTCTGAAGCTTTCTTT.

The V call is TRBV11-2, the J call TRBJ2-7; D unclear. CDR3 size: 10 residues. Trimming pared 1 base from V and 7 bases from J, leaving 2 bases between. The germline CDR1 and CDR2 sequences are SGHAT and FQNNGV. The CDR3 reads CASSLVEQYF. The CDR3 DNA follows: TGTGCCAGCAGCTTAGTAGAGCAGTACTTC.

The V and J genes are TRBV13 and TRBJ2-2, with TRBD1 matching 8 bases. Germline lookup yields CDR1 PRHDT and CDR2 FYEKMQ (reference sequence). Trimming removed 5 bases from V and 2 bases from J; junction bases left unmatched: 13. The CDR3 runs to 18 residues. The CDR3 sequence: CASSRDISGGFNTGELFF. CDR3 DNA sequence: TGTGCCAGCAGCCGGGATATTTCAGGGGGCTTCAACACCGGGGAGCTGTTTTTT.

This clone was picked up one time. One end of the junction does not line up with germline, which may come from a read error. V is TRBV7-3 and J is TRBJ2-5, with 12 nucleotides matching TRBD2. Germline CDR1 SGHTA, CDR2 FQGTGA. The CDR3 loop spans 15 amino acids. CDR3 region: CASSSLAGGQGTQYF. The DNA for the CDR3 is TGTGCCAGCAGCTCACTAGCGGGAGGCCAAGGGACCCAGTACTTC.

This clone was counted once. Within the sample, other DNA sequences also encode this same CDR3. The J gene is TRBJ2-1, the V gene TRBV9, with TRBD2 identical over 12 bases. The CDR3 extends over 15 amino acids. The ends lost 0 bases at V and 7 bases at J; junction bases unmatched: 2. CDR1 SGDLS and CDR2 YYNGEE come from the germline V gene. CDR3 sequence reads: CASSVVTSGRNEQFF. CDR3 nucleotide sequence: TGTGCCAGCAGCGTAGTCACTAGCGGGAGGAATGAGCAGTTCTTC.

The rearrangement links TRBV18 to TRBJ1-5; 7 bases match TRBD1. Trimming removed 1 base from V and 0 bases from J; junction bases left unmatched: 3. Germline CDR1 is KGHSH and CDR2 is LQKENI. The CDR3 totals 16 residues. CDR3 coding DNA: TGTGCCAGCTCACCACTTGGGACAGATAGCAATCAGCCCCAGCATTTT. Its protein product is CASSPLGTDSNQPQHF.

The chain links TRBV19 to TRBJ2-7; no definite D call. Germline V gene lookup returns CDR1 LNHDA and CDR2 SQIVND (reference sequence). V dropped 3 bases and J dropped 5 bases, with 14 bases sitting between them. The CDR3 has 14 amino acids. Here the CDR3 DNA reads TGTGCCAGTAGTATCTCGGCGGCCACCAACGAGCAGTACTTC. Protein product: CASSISAATNEQYF.

This clone was counted once. The chain is built from TRBV4-2 and TRBJ2-7; a weak D match, TRBD2 (5 bases). CDR3 length equals 16 residues. Trimming removed 0 bases from V and 3 bases from J, with 15 bases in between. Germline assignment: CDR1 LGHNA and CDR2 YNFKEQ. As DNA, the CDR3 is TGTGCCAGCAGCCAAGAGGGAGACCCCCGGCTCTACGAGCAGTACTTC. It encodes CASSQEGDPRLYEQYF.

The chain is built from TRBV9 and TRBJ2-5; 8 nucleotides agree with TRBD2. In germline, CDR1 is SGDLS, CDR2 YYNGEE. CDR3 length: 15 residues. J was trimmed by 5 bases and V by 0 bases; bases with no gene match: 6. CDR3 loop: CASSVGGGRVETQYF. The CDR3 DNA reads as TGTGCCAGCAGCGTAGGCGGGGGGCGCGTGGAGACCCAGTACTTC.

The gene calls are TRBV9 and TRBJ1-1; 8 nucleotides match TRBD1. In germline, CDR1 is SGDLS, CDR2 YYNGEE. The CDR3 runs to 15 residues. V was clipped by 4 bases and J by 1 base; unmatched bases: 6. DNA of the CDR3: TGTGCCAGCAGCCCCGGGGACAGGAGGAACACTGAAGCTTTCTTT. Its protein is CASSPGDRRNTEAFF.

V and J are TRBV11-3 and TRBJ2-4, with D possibly being TRBD2 (6 bases). CDR1 SGHNT and CDR2 YENEEA come from the germline V gene. The V gene lost 4 bases and the J gene lost 16 bases, with 14 bases spanning the gap. There are 11 residues in the CDR3. This CDR3 reads CASSSGRLLYF. CDR3 nucleotides: TGTGCCAGCAGCTCAGGGAGGCTCCTTTACTTC.

This clone was found once. CDR3 sequence: CASSPDRVRYGYTF. The CDR3 DNA reads TGTGCCAGCTCACCGGACAGGGTGAGGTATGGCTACACCTTC. The chain joins TRBV18 to TRBJ1-2; 8 nucleotides line up with TRBD1. The CDR3 is made up of 14 amino acids. The V segment lost 3 bases and the J segment 5 bases; nucleotides outside the gene matches: 5. Germline CDR1 and CDR2: KGHSH and LQKENI.

The genes are TRBV2 and TRBJ2-5; 8 bases align to TRBD2. Unmatched junction bases numbered 6, after V lost 0 bases and J lost 3 bases. Germline-derived CDR1 and CDR2 are SNHLY and FYNNEI. This CDR3 spans 16 amino acids. The CDR3 DNA is TGTGCCAGCAGTGAAGCGCTTACGGGGGGGGAAGAGACCCAGTACTTC. As protein: CASSEALTGGEETQYF.

The chain couples TRBV4-3 to TRBJ2-3; D is perhaps TRBD2 (5 bases). The V gene's germline CDR1 is LGHNA and CDR2 YSLEER. V lost 0 bases to trimming and J lost 7 bases, with 17 bases between them. CDR3 length: 16 residues. In nucleotides, the CDR3 is TGCGCCAGCAGCCAAGATGGAGTGTGGAGCGGCCATACGCAGTATTTT. It is translated as CASSQDGVWSGHTQYF.

The chain joins TRBV19 to TRBJ2-1; 10 bases are a match to TRBD2. CDR3 length: 16 residues. V lost 5 bases, J lost 2 bases, and 6 bases stayed unmatched. From germline, CDR1 is LNHDA and CDR2 SQIVND (reference sequence). The CDR3 nucleotides read TGTGCCAGTAGTGCCCTAGCGGGAGTTACCTACAATGAGCAGTTCTTC. Translated: CASSALAGVTYNEQFF.

The V and J genes are TRBV30 and TRBJ1-3; D is uncertain. The CDR3 is 13 residues long. Germline V gene sequence: CDR1 GTSNPN, CDR2 SVGIG (reference sequence). The ends were cut back, 0 bases at V and 3 bases at J, with 6 bases in the middle. For the CDR3, the DNA is TGTGCCTGGAGTGTATCGGTTGGAAACACCATATATTTT. This gives the protein CAWSVSVGNTIYF.

The chain couples TRBV13 to TRBJ1-1; D is unclear. V lost 4 bases to trimming and J lost 3 bases, with 15 bases between them. Germline V lookup: CDR1 PRHDT, CDR2 FYEKMQ (reference sequence). CDR3 size: 15 residues. In nucleotides, the CDR3 is TGTGCCAGCAGCTCGGGTCCTCTGAGGGACACTGAAGCTTTCTTT. This gives the protein CASSSGPLRDTEAFF.

This clone was detected only a few times. The chain couples TRBV18 to TRBJ2-2; possible D gene TRBD1, 6 bases. Germline loops: CDR1 KGHSH, CDR2 LQKENI. The CDR3 has 15 amino acids. The V end lost 2 bases, the J end lost 7 bases, and 14 bases lay between the germline ends. The CDR3 bases are TGTGCCAGCTCACCATTCGACAGGACGGGCGGGGAGCTGTTTTTT. Encoded protein: CASSPFDRTGGELFF.